These 20 T cell receptor beta chains were sequenced from one sample in a study of T cell changes during pregnancy in multiple sclerosis. Measured with immunoSEQ multiplex PCR; TCRdb has only the in-frame clones, and not every one. The repertoire holds around 45,000 clones, with roughly 90% as singletons. This specimen was CD4+ T cells from peripheral blood mononuclear cells, taken in the third trimester of pregnancy. The receptors were sampled from a female donor with multiple sclerosis, enrolled in a pregnancy study.

This chain connects TRBV27 to TRBJ2-1; possible D gene TRBD1, 5 bases. Germline CDR1 is MNHEY and CDR2 is SMNVEV (reference sequence). V gave up 0 bases and J gave up 3 bases, with 12 bases separating them. The CDR3 extends over 16 amino acids. CDR3 nucleotides: TGTGCCAGCAGTTTATCCTCACCGACAGTCTACAATGAGCAGTTCTTC. Amino acid sequence: CASSLSSPTVYNEQFF.

The CDR3 DNA is TGTGCCAGCAGCCTACTAGCGGGAGGGTCCTACAATGAGCAGTTCTTC. This encodes CASSLLAGGSYNEQFF. This chain joins TRBV7-9 and TRBJ2-1, with 13 bases fitting TRBD2. The CDR3 sequence is 16 residues long. Germline-derived CDR1 and CDR2 are SEHNR and FQNEAQ (reference sequence). V trimming: 5 bases; J trimming: 1 base; junction bases outside the gene matches: 2.

The genes are TRBV7-2 and TRBJ2-7; TRBD1 agrees at 9 bases. The trim removed 5 bases at V and 4 bases at J, leaving 12 bases unmatched. CDR3 length equals 16 residues. Germline V CDR1 and CDR2: SGHTA, FQGNSA. CDR3 DNA sequence: TGTGCCAGCAGCAATACCGCCACAGGGGGCCCGTACGAGCAGTACTTC. Residues: CASSNTATGGPYEQYF.

This clone was counted once. The genes are TRBV7-2 and TRBJ2-7, with 10 bases matching TRBD2. The CDR3 sequence is 15 residues long. The V gene end was trimmed by 4 bases and the J gene end by 9 bases; junction bases not matched to a gene: 12. Per the germline V gene, CDR1 is SGHTA and CDR2 is FQGNSA. Here the CDR3 reads CASSSSRGAGGVQYF. The CDR3 DNA sequence: TGTGCCAGCAGCTCCTCGAGGGGAGCGGGAGGGGTGCAGTACTTC.

There are a few counts of this clone. The CDR3 loop is CASAQGALGNTIYF. As DNA, the CDR3 is TGTGCCAGCGCCCAGGGGGCGCTTGGAAACACCATATATTTT. V and J are TRBV6-5 and TRBJ1-3; 8 positions match TRBD1. Germline CDR1 is MNHEY and CDR2 is SVGAGI. V lost 8 bases, J lost 3 bases, and 6 bases stayed unmatched. The CDR3 runs 14 residues.

The chain carries TRBV18 and TRBJ2-1, with 7 bases identical to TRBD1. The CDR3 runs to 16 residues. Germline V gene data show CDR1 as KGHSH and CDR2 as LQKENI. The J segment lost 7 bases and the V segment lost 3 bases, leaving 12 bases of the junction unmatched. CDR3 DNA sequence: TGTGCCAGCTCACCTTCCGAGACAGGGATTAGGAATGAGCAGTTCTTC. This translates into CASSPSETGIRNEQFF.

The chain employs TRBV20-1 and TRBJ2-1; D uncertain. This CDR3 spans 11 amino acids. V lost 1 base and J 6 bases, leaving 4 bases between the germline ends. Germline CDR1 and CDR2: DFQATT and SNEGSKA (reference sequence). The chain's CDR3 is CSARGSNEQFF. In nucleotides, the CDR3 is TGCAGTGCTAGAGGTAGCAATGAGCAGTTCTTC.

V usage is TRBV5-6 and J usage is TRBJ1-3; no firm D call. V lost 1 base, J lost 0 bases, and 8 bases lay in between. This CDR3 has 15 amino acids. CDR1 and CDR2 (germline): SGHDT, YYEEEE. CDR3 sequence reads: CASSLHQVSGNTIYF. The CDR3 DNA reads as TGTGCCAGCAGCTTGCATCAGGTCTCTGGAAACACCATATATTTT.

This chain joins TRBV5-1 and TRBJ2-7, with TRBD1 identical over 7 bases. The CDR3 spans 15 residues. Germline lookup yields CDR1 SGHRS and CDR2 YFSETQ. J gave up 4 bases and V 0 bases, and 7 bases lay outside the gene matches. The DNA of the CDR3 is TGCGCCAGCAGCTTGGAGCCGGGACAGATTTACGAGCAGTACTTC. This encodes CASSLEPGQIYEQYF.

The rearrangement uses TRBV4-2 and TRBJ2-7; TRBD2 agrees at 11 bases. After removal of 1 base from V and 3 bases from J, the junction contained 5 bases not matched to a gene. The CDR3 is 16 amino acids. Germline V CDR1 and CDR2: LGHNA, YNFKEQ. CDR3 coding DNA: TGTGCCAGCAGCCAAGGCGGACTAGCGGGCTACTACGAGCAGTACTTC. Its protein product is CASSQGGLAGYYEQYF.

The rearrangement links TRBV2 to TRBJ1-3; D ambiguous. The CDR3 is 15 residues long. CDR1 is SNHLY, CDR2 FYNNEI, per germline. V lost 4 bases and J 0 bases, leaving 10 bases between the germline ends. Written as DNA, the CDR3 is TGTGCCAGCAGTGCTAACGGTGTCTCTGGAAACACCATATATTTT. It translates to CASSANGVSGNTIYF.

The V call is TRBV6-5, the J call TRBJ2-3; TRBD2 is a possible D gene (5 bases). Germline-derived CDR1 and CDR2 are MNHEY and SVGAGI. The CDR3 length is 16 residues. Trimming pared 4 bases from V and 9 bases from J, leaving 23 bases between. This CDR3 is CASSFNAMGASYTQYF. The CDR3 DNA reads as TGTGCCAGCAGTTTCAACGCGATGGGAGCTAGTTACACGCAGTATTTT.

The V gene is TRBV7-9, the J gene TRBJ2-1; 14 bases are shared with TRBD2. Germline CDR1 reads SEHNR; CDR2 reads FQNEAQ (reference sequence). V shed 5 bases and J 6 bases; nucleotides not matched to a gene: 6. CDR3 length: 16 residues. This chain's CDR3 is CASSPRGTSGSNEQFF. CDR3 nucleotide sequence: TGTGCCAGCAGCCCGCGGGGGACTAGCGGGAGCAATGAGCAGTTCTTC. The full variable domain, completed using reference TRBV7-9 and TRBJ2-1, is DTGVSQNPRHKITKRGQNVTFRCDPISEHNRLYWYRQTLGQGPEFLTYFQNEAQLEKSRLLSDRFSAERPKGSFSTLEIQRTEQGDSAMYLCASSPRGTSGSNEQFFGPGTRLTVL.

This clone was observed once. This rearrangement joins TRBV28 to TRBJ1-3, with no clear D. The CDR3 sequence is 12 residues long. Germline CDR1 is MDHEN and CDR2 is SYDVKM. Trimming cost V 11 bases and J 2 bases, with 10 bases left between them. CDR3 bases: TGTGCCGGTGGGAGCGCTGGAAACACCATATATTTT. It specifies CAGGSAGNTIYF.

This chain links TRBV27 with TRBJ2-7; tentative D call: TRBD2 (5 bases). Germline V gene lookup returns CDR1 MNHEY and CDR2 SMNVEV (reference sequence). V dropped 5 bases and J dropped 6 bases, with 17 bases sitting between them. This CDR3 region has 14 residues. CDR3 nucleotides: TGTGCCAGCAGTGTCCAGTCGGGGTTGGTCGAGCAGTACTTC. Amino acids: CASSVQSGLVEQYF.

The chain employs TRBV19 and TRBJ2-1; maybe TRBD1 (5 bases). The CDR3 sequence is 13 residues long. From germline, CDR1 is LNHDA and CDR2 SQIVND (reference sequence). Trimming took off 4 bases at V and 12 bases at J, with 16 bases between the two ends. In DNA form, the CDR3 reads TGTGCCAGTAGTACCCGTGGGGCTCGGATGCAGTTCTTC. As protein: CASSTRGARMQFF.

The rearrangement links TRBV7-2 to TRBJ2-3, with 13 nucleotides matching TRBD2. CDR1 is SGHTA, CDR2 FQGNSA, per germline. The CDR3 covers 17 residues. The V gene end was trimmed by 1 base and the J gene end by 3 bases; junction bases not matched to a gene: 4. CDR3 DNA sequence: TGTGCCAGCAGCTTAGATTGGACTAGCGGGAGAACAGATACGCAGTATTTT. Protein: CASSLDWTSGRTDTQYF.

V usage is TRBV11-3 and J usage is TRBJ2-1; 10 bases line up with TRBD2. The J segment lost 6 bases and the V segment lost 1 base, leaving 3 bases of the junction unmatched. Germline CDR1 reads SGHNT; CDR2 reads YENEEA. The CDR3 is 15 amino acids. The CDR3 region is CASSLGAGGGNEQFF. CDR3 sequence (DNA): TGTGCCAGCAGCTTAGGAGCGGGAGGGGGCAATGAGCAGTTCTTC.

This sequence joins TRBV6-5 and TRBJ2-7, with 7 bases aligning to TRBD1. The CDR3 has 14 amino acids. Germline V gives CDR1 MNHEY, CDR2 SVGAGI. The V segment lost 6 bases and the J segment 7 bases; nucleotides outside the gene matches: 12. CDR3 residues: CASSFGDRVGEQYF. The CDR3 bases are TGTGCCAGCAGCTTCGGTGACAGGGTAGGGGAGCAGTACTTC.

The chain has TRBV29-1 and TRBJ1-3; no clear D. This CDR3 spans 12 amino acids. V lost 7 bases, J lost 4 bases, and 11 bases lay in between. From germline, CDR1 is SQVTM and CDR2 ANQGSEA. CDR3 coding DNA: TGCAGCGCTGAGGCCACAGGAAACACCATATATTTT. Its protein is CSAEATGNTIYF. The whole variable domain, remainder taken from reference TRBV29-1 and TRBJ1-3, is SAVISQKPSRDICQRGTSLTIQCQVDSQVTMMFWYRQQPGQSLTLIATANQGSEATYESGFVIDKFPISRPNLTFSTLTVSNMSPEDSSIYLCSAEATGNTIYFGEGSWLTVV.